These 9 T cell receptor beta chains were all obtained from the same sample, sequenced in a study of blood T cell repertoires in COVID-19. The repertoire was sequenced with immunoSEQ multiplex PCR; TCRdb's copy has only in-frame clones and lacks some. The profile shows about 210,000 clones, 80% to 90% of them singletons. The source material was PBMCs or T cells enriched from blood (not recorded which). The receptors were sampled from a woman in her twenties or thirties who had been exposed to COVID-19.

The chain couples TRBV2 to TRBJ2-1; D may be TRBD2 (5 bases). Germline assignment: CDR1 SNHLY and CDR2 FYNNEI. The length of the CDR3 is 12 residues. The germline V and J ends were trimmed by 3 bases and 14 bases, with 14 bases remaining between them. This CDR3 is CASSESGIQKFF. DNA for the CDR3: TGTGCCAGCAGTGAGTCGGGGATTCAGAAGTTCTTC.

The gene calls are TRBV4-2 and TRBJ2-3, with TRBD2 matching over 9 bases. Germline CDR1 is LGHNA and CDR2 is YNFKEQ. The CDR3 totals 18 residues. V shed 2 bases, J shed 3 bases, and the junction held 12 bases outside the gene matches. CDR3 in amino acids: CASSQREYSGGSTDTQYF. The CDR3 DNA sequence: TGTGCCAGCAGCCAAAGGGAATACAGCGGGGGGAGTACAGATACGCAGTATTTT.

V and J are TRBV6-5 and TRBJ1-1, with D possibly TRBD1 on 5 matching bases. V shed 6 bases and J shed 5 bases, with 13 bases lying between them. The CDR3 runs 13 residues. Per the germline V gene, CDR1 is MNHEY and CDR2 is SVGAGI. The CDR3 bases are TGTGCCAGCAGCTGGGGGGGAGGGACTGAAGCTTTCTTT. It specifies CASSWGGGTEAFF.

The genes are TRBV5-1 and TRBJ1-2; 12 bases map to TRBD1. The CDR3 consists of 15 residues. After removal of 4 bases from V and 5 bases from J, the junction contained 6 bases not matched to a gene. In germline, CDR1 is SGHRS, CDR2 YFSETQ. The CDR3: CASSNRGQGAYGYTF. The CDR3 coding sequence is TGCGCCAGCAGCAACCGGGGACAGGGGGCGTATGGCTACACCTTC.

Written as DNA, the CDR3 is TGTGCCAGCAGCGTAGTGGGCGGGGGGCCTACAGATACGCAGTATTTT. Translation gives CASSVVGGGPTDTQYF. This rearrangement joins TRBV9 to TRBJ2-3, with 8 bases that match TRBD2. Germline-derived CDR1 and CDR2 are SGDLS and YYNGEE. This CDR3 has 16 amino acids. V trimming: 0 bases; J trimming: 3 bases; junction bases outside the gene matches: 6.

The table lists this clone with a count of one. The chain combines TRBV27 with TRBJ1-2; 7 positions agree with TRBD1. CDR3 length equals 15 residues. The J segment lost 9 bases and the V segment lost 2 bases, leaving 12 bases of the junction unmatched. Germline assignment: CDR1 MNHEY and CDR2 SMNVEV (reference sequence). The CDR3 reads CASSLGPRQGGSYTF. CDR3 nucleotide sequence: TGTGCCAGCAGTTTAGGACCCCGACAGGGAGGTAGCTACACCTTC.

V is TRBV5-6 and J is TRBJ2-7; TRBD1 matches 8 bases. The V segment lost 1 base and the J segment 5 bases; nucleotides outside the gene matches: 5. The CDR3 consists of 14 residues. Germline V CDR1 and CDR2: SGHDT, YYEEEE. CDR3 in amino acids: CASSLRQGLDEQYF. CDR3 coding DNA: TGTGCCAGCAGCTTGCGACAGGGGTTAGACGAGCAGTACTTC.

The V gene is TRBV6-5, the J gene TRBJ1-2; D perhaps matches TRBD1 (5 bases). Per the germline V gene, CDR1 is MNHEY and CDR2 is SVGAGI. There are 14 residues in the CDR3. V shed 0 bases and J shed 3 bases, with 8 bases lying between them. In DNA form, the CDR3 reads TGTGCCAGCAGTTACTCACCGGGGGACTATGGCTACACCTTC. Residues: CASSYSPGDYGYTF.

The genes are TRBV19 and TRBJ2-1, with TRBD2 matching over 11 bases. The J segment lost 5 bases and the V segment lost 2 bases, leaving 5 bases of the junction unmatched. Germline V gene data show CDR1 as LNHDA and CDR2 as SQIVND (reference sequence). CDR3 length: 16 amino acids. CDR3 nucleotide sequence: TGTGCCAGTAGTATAACGGCTAGCGGGGGGCACAATGAGCAGTTCTTC. Residues: CASSITASGGHNEQFF.